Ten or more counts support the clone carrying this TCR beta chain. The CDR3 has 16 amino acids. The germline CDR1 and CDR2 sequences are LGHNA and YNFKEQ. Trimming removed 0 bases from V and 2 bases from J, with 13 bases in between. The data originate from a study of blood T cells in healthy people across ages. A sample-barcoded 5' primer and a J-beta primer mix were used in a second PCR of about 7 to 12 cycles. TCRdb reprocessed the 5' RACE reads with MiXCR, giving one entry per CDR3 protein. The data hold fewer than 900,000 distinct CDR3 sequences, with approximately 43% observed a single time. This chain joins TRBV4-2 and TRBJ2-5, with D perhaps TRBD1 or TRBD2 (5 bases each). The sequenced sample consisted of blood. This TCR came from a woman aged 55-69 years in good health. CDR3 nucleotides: TGTGCCAGCAGCCAAGATTTAGGGACCGGACAAGAGACCCAGTACTTC. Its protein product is CASSQDLGTGQETQYF.